Given below is one T cell receptor (beta chain) in context. Its specificity is unknown. The data were obtained in a study of T cell repertoires in cytomegalovirus infection. About the study: A matching HLA type, together with CMV infection, was signaled by public TCR beta signatures. General study results and limits: Identification of carriers of CMV plus the relevant HLA was achieved through cumulative public TCR beta family frequency. HLA-C-restricted TCR beta clonotypes specific for CMV led the ex vivo response.

MiXCR was run by TCRdb on the reads, yielding one entry per CDR3 protein. The table has fewer than 550,000 distinct CDR3 sequences, less than 30% seen once. The TCR sequence derives from a human donor in good health (CMV status not recorded). Some clones in this sample may be carry-over from other donors' samples. Sequenced input: PBMCs.

The CDR3 here is CASSLERAPAGTQYF. The CDR3 DNA reads as TGTGCCAGCAGCCTTGAGCGGGCCCCGGCCGGGACCCAGTACTTC. V usage is TRBV6-2 or TRBV6-3 and J usage is TRBJ2-5, with a weak D call TRBD2 (6 bases). The V gene's germline CDR1 is MNHEY and CDR2 SVGEGT. The CDR3 loop spans 15 amino acids. V lost 6 bases, J lost 7 bases, and 21 bases lay in between.